Shown below are 7 T cell receptor beta chains from a single sample sequenced in a study of vaccination and CD4 T cells after COVID-19. These receptors' antigens are unknown. Treatment in this sample: roughly 10-day PBMC culture with coronavirus spike peptide pools or control peptides (ViraFEST assay). Collection of the unexposed donor's CD4+ T cells took place before the COVID-19 pandemic (2011-2018). Sequencing of cultured CD4+ T cell DNA used the Oncomine TCR Beta short-read assay. Genomic DNA from cultured CD4+ T cells was extracted. A single record per CDR3 protein comes from TCRdb applying MiXCR to the PCR reads. The sample lists 9,900 or so distinct CDR3 sequences; about 44% were seen once. Material: CD4+ T cells from blood, cultured in vitro. These receptors were obtained from a human donor in good health.

The chain couples TRBV6-2 or TRBV6-3 to TRBJ1-2; D ambiguous. The CDR3 length is 14 residues. Germline V gene sequence: CDR1 MNHEY, CDR2 SVGEGT. V was clipped by 2 bases and J by 8 bases, with 15 bases between them. Here the CDR3 DNA reads TGTGCCAGCAGTTACGGCCGAGCTTCGGGGGGCTACACCTTC. Translated, it gives CASSYGRASGGYTF.

V and J are TRBV30 and TRBJ1-2, with D perhaps matching TRBD1 (5 bases). Trimming cost V 5 bases and J 8 bases, with 18 bases left between them. This CDR3 has 13 residues. The germline CDR1 and CDR2 sequences are GTSNPN and SVGIG (reference sequence). The CDR3 DNA reads TGTGCCTGGGGGGGTGTAAGACGAAGGGGCTACACCTTC. It codes for CAWGGVRRRGYTF.

The V call is TRBV7-9, the J call TRBJ1-3; no definite D call. The CDR3 spans 15 residues. CDR1 and CDR2 from the germline V gene are SEHNR and FQNEAQ (reference sequence). Between the trimmed V and J ends, which lost 1 base and 2 bases, there was a span of 9 bases. The CDR3 loop reads CASSLGRMTGNTIYF. The DNA of the CDR3 is TGTGCCAGCAGCTTAGGACGGATGACTGGAAACACCATATATTTT.

This chain links TRBV6-5 with TRBJ2-7; D possibly corresponds to TRBD2 (6 bases). Germline V gene data show CDR1 as MNHEY and CDR2 as SVGAGI. The CDR3 runs 14 residues. V lost 2 bases to trimming and J lost 5 bases, with 13 bases between them. CDR3 nucleotides: TGTGCCAGCAGTTACATAGCGGCAATCGACGAGCAGTACTTC. This encodes CASSYIAAIDEQYF.

Only a few counts were recorded for this clonotype. The genes are TRBV20-1 and TRBJ2-7; no clear D gene. The germline V and J ends were trimmed by 4 bases and 7 bases, with 20 bases remaining between them. Germline V gene lookup returns CDR1 DFQATT and CDR2 SNEGSKA (reference sequence). The CDR3 loop spans 14 amino acids. The CDR3 reads CSATRLAETREQYF. The DNA of the CDR3 is TGCAGTGCTACCAGACTGGCGGAGACGAGGGAGCAGTACTTC.

The chain combines TRBV7-2 with TRBJ1-2; a possible D gene is TRBD1 (6 bases). This CDR3 region has 13 residues. The germline V gene encodes CDR1 SGHTA and CDR2 FQGNSA. V lost 1 base to trimming and J lost 8 bases, with 11 bases between them. CDR3 nucleotides: TGTGCCAGCAGCTTAGTGACAGGCGGAGGCTACACCTTC. Residues: CASSLVTGGGYTF.

This clonotype was seen more than once but under ten times. The chain is built from TRBV24-1 and TRBJ2-5; D gene ambiguous. CDR1 is KGHDR and CDR2 is SFDVKD in the germline V gene. V was pared by 4 bases and J by 0 bases, with 11 bases between. The CDR3 is made up of 15 amino acids. For the CDR3, the DNA is TGTGCCACCAGTGACCCCGACCGGTACCAAGAGACCCAGTACTTC. The encoded protein is CATSDPDRYQETQYF.